A single sample is the source of the 11 T cell receptor beta chains below, sequenced in a study of T cells after posttransplantation cyclophosphamide. Cyclophosphamide on days +3 and +4 followed busulfan-fludarabine conditioning and a marrow graft. TCRdb's copy holds only in-frame clones and misses some; the assay was immunoSEQ multiplex PCR. The table includes roughly 17,000 clones, roughly four fifths detected once. Sequences were derived from CD8+ T cells sorted from PBMCs, sampled approximately 1,900 days after a stem cell transplant with posttransplant cyclophosphamide. These receptors all stem from a female patient in her thirties or forties who received an allogeneic stem cell transplant from a related donor, was CMV-positive, and had no GVHD. Some T cells may originate from the graft donor.

The chain has TRBV18 and TRBJ1-2, with D perhaps matching TRBD1 (5 bases). Trimming removed 4 bases from V and 3 bases from J, with 12 bases in between. Germline lookup yields CDR1 KGHSH and CDR2 LQKENI. The CDR3 length is 14 residues. CDR3 bases: TGTGCCAGCTCACTCCAAACAGGAGACTATGGCTACACCTTC. Protein: CASSLQTGDYGYTF.

V is TRBV27 and J is TRBJ1-3, with D tentatively TRBD1 (5 bases). This CDR3 has 15 residues. Germline V CDR1 and CDR2: MNHEY, SMNVEV (reference sequence). Trimming cost V 5 bases and J 0 bases, with 11 bases left between them. The CDR3: CASSPDRNSGNTIYF. CDR3 nucleotide sequence: TGTGCCAGCAGTCCAGACAGAAACTCTGGAAACACCATATATTTT.

This clone was observed once. This chain connects TRBV5-4 to TRBJ1-2; 9 bases agree with TRBD1. The V segment lost 0 bases and the J segment 3 bases; nucleotides outside the gene matches: 6. Germline-derived CDR1 and CDR2 are SGHNT and YYREEE (reference sequence). The CDR3 totals 16 residues. CDR3 residues: CASSLEWDRADYGYTF. The CDR3 nucleotides read TGTGCCAGCAGCTTGGAATGGGACAGGGCAGACTATGGCTACACCTTC.

The chain employs TRBV27 and TRBJ1-6, with a weak D call TRBD1 (6 bases). The V gene lost 5 bases and the J gene lost 0 bases, with 20 bases spanning the gap. Germline values: CDR1 MNHEY, CDR2 SMNVEV (reference sequence). This CDR3 region has 19 residues. The CDR3 region is CASSPPPHRAYSYNSPLHF. As DNA, the CDR3 is TGTGCCAGCAGTCCTCCACCCCACAGGGCCTACTCCTATAATTCACCCCTCCACTTT.

The rearrangement joins TRBV5-4 to TRBJ2-1; 9 nucleotides line up with TRBD1. The trim removed 2 bases at V and 6 bases at J, leaving 6 bases unmatched. Germline assignment: CDR1 SGHNT and CDR2 YYREEE (reference sequence). The CDR3 spans 15 residues. Here the CDR3 DNA reads TGTGCCAGCAGCTTTGACAGGGGGGGCCCCAATGAGCAGTTCTTC. Translated, it gives CASSFDRGGPNEQFF.

V usage is TRBV2 and J usage is TRBJ2-6; 7 nucleotides agree with TRBD1. CDR1 and CDR2 (germline): SNHLY, FYNNEI. The CDR3 is 17 residues long. V was clipped by 5 bases and J by 0 bases; unmatched bases: 7. CDR3 loop: CASSNTNRGSGANVLTF. CDR3 DNA: TGTGCCAGCAGTAATACCAACAGGGGCTCTGGGGCCAACGTCCTGACTTTC.

V usage is TRBV7-9 and J usage is TRBJ1-2, with a tentative D call TRBD1 (5 bases). The CDR3 loop spans 16 amino acids. The V end lost 2 bases, the J end lost 5 bases, and 18 bases lay between the germline ends. The V gene's germline CDR1 is SEHNR and CDR2 FQNEAQ (reference sequence). The CDR3 protein is CASSLLPGENQYGYTF. As DNA, the CDR3 is TGTGCCAGCAGCTTACTTCCGGGGGAAAATCAATATGGCTACACCTTC.

The CDR3 DNA reads TGCGCCAGCAGCCGCACGACAGGGGGAGGTACTGAAGCTTTCTTT. Amino acids: CASSRTTGGGTEAFF. The chain combines TRBV4-1 with TRBJ1-1, with TRBD1 matching over 9 bases. This CDR3 comprises 15 residues. CDR1 and CDR2 from the germline V gene are MGHRA and YSYEKL. J was trimmed by 5 bases and V by 4 bases; bases with no gene match: 8.

This rearrangement joins TRBV7-3 to TRBJ2-7, with 9 bases fitting TRBD1. J gave up 5 bases and V 5 bases, and 4 bases lay outside the gene matches. This CDR3 has 13 residues. Germline CDR1 and CDR2: SGHTA and FQGTGA. The CDR3 DNA sequence: TGTGCCAGCAGCGAGGACAGGGGCGACGAGCAGTACTTC. Amino acid sequence: CASSEDRGDEQYF.

The V gene is TRBV5-8, the J gene TRBJ1-1, with D possibly TRBD1 on 5 matching bases. V lost 3 bases to trimming and J lost 5 bases, with 20 bases between them. The CDR3 spans 16 residues. Germline values: CDR1 SGHTS, CDR2 YDEGEE. DNA of the CDR3: TGTGCCAGCAGCTCCGGGGGGTTGACCGGTTATACTGAAGCTTTCTTT. This codes for CASSSGGLTGYTEAFF.

V is TRBV7-2 and J is TRBJ2-7; the D is unclear. Germline V gene sequence: CDR1 SGHTA, CDR2 FQGNSA. CDR3 length equals 13 residues. V gave up 1 base and J gave up 7 bases, with 11 bases separating them. The CDR3: CASSLGPAREQYF. Here the CDR3 DNA reads TGTGCCAGCAGCTTAGGACCTGCGAGGGAGCAGTACTTC.